The rows below give T cell receptor beta chains drawn from one sample of a study of cytomegalovirus exposure and HLA in healthy donors. Some clones are missing from TCRdb's copy, which holds only in-frame ones; the method was immunoSEQ multiplex PCR. The data contain 90,000 to 150,000 clones, roughly 90% of them singletons. Material: PBMCs. Receptors were obtained from a young woman in good health and CMV-seropositive. The CDR3 runs from the conserved cysteine through the conserved F or W. A D gene is named only where the DNA matches it firmly. Part of the rows lack a size; the others show once, few, many or a class for expanded clones.

cdr3_aa	cdr3_nt	clone_size	d_call	v_call	j_call
CASSPTDRGYEQYF	TGTGCCAGCTCACCAACGGACAGGGGATACGAGCAGTACTTC	NA	TRBD1	TRBV18	TRBJ2-7
CSVEDLVGGILYGYTF	TGCAGCGTTGAAGATCTAGTAGGGGGAATACTCTATGGCTACACCTTC	NA	NA	TRBV29-1	TRBJ1-2
CASSLAPSGGAETQYF	TGCGCCAGCAGCTTGGCCCCTAGCGGGGGGGCGGAGACCCAGTACTTC	NA	TRBD2	TRBV5-1	TRBJ2-5
CASSFGQGSGEQYF	TGCGCCAGCAGCTTTGGCCAGGGTTCCGGCGAGCAGTACTTC	NA	NA	TRBV5-1	TRBJ2-7
CASSESPHSNQPQHF	TGTGCCAGCAGTGAAAGTCCACATAGCAATCAGCCCCAGCATTTT	NA	NA	TRBV6-1	TRBJ1-5
CASSPNSQANYGYTF	TGTGCCAGCAGCCCCAACTCACAGGCTAACTATGGCTACACCTTC	once	NA	TRBV6-1	TRBJ1-2
CASSYAPLDWLGYTF	TGTGCCAGCAGTTACGCCCCGCTCGACTGGCTTGGCTACACCTTC	NA	NA	TRBV6-5	TRBJ1-2
CASSSRRGVGTEAFF	TGCGCCAGCAGCTCTCGGAGGGGCGTCGGCACTGAAGCTTTCTTT	NA	NA	TRBV5-1	TRBJ1-1
CATSGQTGSGQPQHF	TGTGCCACCAGCGGTCAAACAGGGTCAGGTCAGCCCCAGCATTTT	NA	NA	TRBV15	TRBJ1-5
CASRSGQGARVKLFF	TGTGCCAGCAGGTCCGGACAGGGGGCGCGTGTAAAACTGTTTTTT	NA	TRBD1	TRBV6-5	TRBJ1-4
CASSQDTGGHYGYTF	TGTGCCAGCAGCCAAGATACAGGGGGCCACTATGGCTACACCTTC	NA	TRBD1	TRBV4-2	TRBJ1-2